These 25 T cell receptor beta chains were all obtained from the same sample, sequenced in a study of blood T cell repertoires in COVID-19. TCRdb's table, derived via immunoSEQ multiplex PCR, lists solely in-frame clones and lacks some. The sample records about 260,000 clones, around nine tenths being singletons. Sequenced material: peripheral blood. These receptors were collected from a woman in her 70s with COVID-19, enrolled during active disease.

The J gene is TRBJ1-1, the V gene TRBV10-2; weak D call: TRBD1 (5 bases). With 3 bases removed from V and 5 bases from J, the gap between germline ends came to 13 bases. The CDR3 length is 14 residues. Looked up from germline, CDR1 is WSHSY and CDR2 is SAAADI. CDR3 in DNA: TGCGCCAGCAGTGAATCGGGGGTCAGGACTGAAGCTTTCTTT. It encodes CASSESGVRTEAFF.

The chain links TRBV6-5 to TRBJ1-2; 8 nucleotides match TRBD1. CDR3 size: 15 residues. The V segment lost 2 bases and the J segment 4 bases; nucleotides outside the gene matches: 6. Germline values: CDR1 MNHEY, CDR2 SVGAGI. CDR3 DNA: TGTGCCAGCAGTTACGCCCGGACAGGGAGCTATGGCTACACCTTC. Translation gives CASSYARTGSYGYTF.

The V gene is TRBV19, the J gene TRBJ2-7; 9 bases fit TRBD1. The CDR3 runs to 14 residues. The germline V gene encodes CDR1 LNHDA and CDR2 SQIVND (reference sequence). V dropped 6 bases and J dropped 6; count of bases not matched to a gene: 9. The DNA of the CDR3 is TGTGCCAGTAGCGCCGGGACAGGGAACGCCGAGCAGTACTTC. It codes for CASSAGTGNAEQYF.

This CDR3 reads CASSFPKGGGTGELFF. The CDR3 DNA reads TGTGCCAGCAGCTTTCCCAAGGGAGGGGGGACCGGGGAGCTGTTTTTT. The chain has TRBV7-6 and TRBJ2-2; tentative D call: TRBD2 (7 bases). Germline V gene data show CDR1 as SGHVS and CDR2 as FNYEAQ. The CDR3 runs to 16 residues. V was pared by 3 bases and J by 5 bases, with 16 bases between.

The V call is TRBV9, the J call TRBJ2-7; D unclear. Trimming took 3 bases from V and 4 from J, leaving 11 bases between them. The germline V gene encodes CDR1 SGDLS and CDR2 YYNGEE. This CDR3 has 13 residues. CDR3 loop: CASSERDGYEQYF. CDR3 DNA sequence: TGTGCCAGCAGCGAGAGAGATGGTTACGAGCAGTACTTC.

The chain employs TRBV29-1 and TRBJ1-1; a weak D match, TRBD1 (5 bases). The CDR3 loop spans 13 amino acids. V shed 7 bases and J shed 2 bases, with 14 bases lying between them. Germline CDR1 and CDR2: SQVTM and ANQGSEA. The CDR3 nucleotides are TGCAGCGGAGTCGACAGAAGCAACACTGAAGCTTTCTTT. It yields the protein CSGVDRSNTEAFF. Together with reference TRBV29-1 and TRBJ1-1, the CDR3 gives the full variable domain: SAVISQKPSRDICQRGTSLTIQCQVDSQVTMMFWYRQQPGQSLTLIATANQGSEATYESGFVIDKFPISRPNLTFSTLTVSNMSPEDSSIYLCSGVDRSNTEAFFGQGTRLTVV.

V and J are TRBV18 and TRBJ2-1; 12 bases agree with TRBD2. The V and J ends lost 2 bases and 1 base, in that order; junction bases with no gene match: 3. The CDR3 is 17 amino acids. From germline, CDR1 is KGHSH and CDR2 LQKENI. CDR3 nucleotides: TGTGCCAGCTCACCATCTAGCGGGAGGGTTTCCTACAATGAGCAGTTCTTC. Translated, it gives CASSPSSGRVSYNEQFF.

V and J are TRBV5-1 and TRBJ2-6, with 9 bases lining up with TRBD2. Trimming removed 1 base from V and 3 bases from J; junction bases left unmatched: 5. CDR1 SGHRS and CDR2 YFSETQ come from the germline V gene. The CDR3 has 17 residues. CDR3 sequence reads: CASSLSLAGDGANVLTF. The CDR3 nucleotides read TGCGCCAGCAGCTTGTCATTAGCGGGAGATGGGGCCAACGTCCTGACTTTC.

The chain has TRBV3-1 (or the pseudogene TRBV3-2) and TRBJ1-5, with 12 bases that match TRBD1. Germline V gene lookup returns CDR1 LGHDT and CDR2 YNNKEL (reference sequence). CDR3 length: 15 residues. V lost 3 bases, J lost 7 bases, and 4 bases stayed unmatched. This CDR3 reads CASSQGTGGGQPQHF. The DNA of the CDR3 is TGTGCCAGCAGCCAGGGGACAGGGGGCGGCCAGCCCCAGCATTTT.

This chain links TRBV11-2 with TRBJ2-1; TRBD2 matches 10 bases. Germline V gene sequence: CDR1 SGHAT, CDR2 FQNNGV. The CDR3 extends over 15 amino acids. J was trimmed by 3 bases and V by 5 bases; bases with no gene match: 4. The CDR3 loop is CASSQTSGNYNEQFF. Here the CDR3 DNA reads TGTGCCAGCAGCCAAACTAGCGGGAACTACAATGAGCAGTTCTTC. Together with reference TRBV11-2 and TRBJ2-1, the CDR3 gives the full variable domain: EAGVAQSPRYKIIEKRQSVAFWCNPISGHATLYWYQQILGQGPKLLIQFQNNGVVDDSQLPKDRFSAERLKGVDSTLKIQPAKLEDSAVYLCASSQTSGNYNEQFFGPGTRLTVL.

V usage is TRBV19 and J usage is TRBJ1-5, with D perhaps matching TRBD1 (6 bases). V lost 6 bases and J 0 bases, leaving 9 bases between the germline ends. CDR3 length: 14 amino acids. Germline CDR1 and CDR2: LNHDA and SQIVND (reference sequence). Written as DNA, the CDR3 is TGTGCCAGTAGCCGGACAGATAGCAATCAGCCCCAGCATTTT. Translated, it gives CASSRTDSNQPQHF. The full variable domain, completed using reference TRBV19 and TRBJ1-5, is DGGITQSPKYLFRKEGQNVTLSCEQNLNHDAMYWYRQDPGQGLRLIYYSQIVNDFQKGDIAEGYSVSREKKESFPLTVTSAQKNPTAFYLCASSRTDSNQPQHFGDGTRLSIL.

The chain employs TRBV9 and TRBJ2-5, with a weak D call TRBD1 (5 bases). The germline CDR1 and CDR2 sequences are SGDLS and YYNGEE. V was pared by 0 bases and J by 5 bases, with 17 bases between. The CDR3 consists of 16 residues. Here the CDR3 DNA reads TGTGCCAGCAGCGTAGGAGCAGGGATAGTACGGGAGACCCAGTACTTC. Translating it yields CASSVGAGIVRETQYF.

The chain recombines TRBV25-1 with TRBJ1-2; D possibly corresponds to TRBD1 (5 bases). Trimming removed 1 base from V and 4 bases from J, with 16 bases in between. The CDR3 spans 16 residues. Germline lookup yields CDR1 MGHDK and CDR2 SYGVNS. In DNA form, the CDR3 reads TGTGCCAGCAGTGAATTGGGGGGACGCGGCGTCTATGGCTACACCTTC. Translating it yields CASSELGGRGVYGYTF.

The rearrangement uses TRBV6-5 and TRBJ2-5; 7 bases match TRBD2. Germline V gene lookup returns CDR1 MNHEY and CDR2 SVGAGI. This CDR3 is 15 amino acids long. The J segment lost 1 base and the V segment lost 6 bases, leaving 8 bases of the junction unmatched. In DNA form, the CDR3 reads TGTGCCAGCAGGACCCGGGACTACCTCCAAGAGACCCAGTACTTC. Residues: CASRTRDYLQETQYF.

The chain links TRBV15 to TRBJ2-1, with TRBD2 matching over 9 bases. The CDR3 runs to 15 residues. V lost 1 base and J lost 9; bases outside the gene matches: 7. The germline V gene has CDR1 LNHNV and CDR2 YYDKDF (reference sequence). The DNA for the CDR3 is TGTGCCACCAGCAGAGCCCTAGCGGGATTCGGTGAGCAGTTCTTC. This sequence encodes CATSRALAGFGEQFF.

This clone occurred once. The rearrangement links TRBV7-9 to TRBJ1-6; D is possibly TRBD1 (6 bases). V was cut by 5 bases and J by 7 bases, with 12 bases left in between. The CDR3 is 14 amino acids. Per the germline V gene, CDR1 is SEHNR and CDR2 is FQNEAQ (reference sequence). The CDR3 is CASSQETGNSPLHF. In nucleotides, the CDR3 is TGTGCCAGCAGCCAAGAGACAGGAAATTCACCCCTCCACTTT.

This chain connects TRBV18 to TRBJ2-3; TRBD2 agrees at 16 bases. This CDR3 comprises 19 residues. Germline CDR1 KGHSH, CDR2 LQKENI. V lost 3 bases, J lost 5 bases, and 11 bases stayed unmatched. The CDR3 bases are TGTGCCAGCTCACCTTACCCGGGACTAGCGGGAGGGCGGAAAGATACGCAGTATTTT. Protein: CASSPYPGLAGGRKDTQYF.

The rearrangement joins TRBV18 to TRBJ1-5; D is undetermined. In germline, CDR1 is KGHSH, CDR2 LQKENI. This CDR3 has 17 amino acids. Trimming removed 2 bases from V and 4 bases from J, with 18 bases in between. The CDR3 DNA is TGTGCCAGCTCACCATACGAAACCGGGGTTGGGAATCAGCCCCAGCATTTT. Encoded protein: CASSPYETGVGNQPQHF.

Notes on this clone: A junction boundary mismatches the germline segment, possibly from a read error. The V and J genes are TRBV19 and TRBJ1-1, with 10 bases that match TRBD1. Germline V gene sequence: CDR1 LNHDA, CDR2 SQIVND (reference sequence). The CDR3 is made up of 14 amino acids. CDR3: CASSITGTGVEGFF. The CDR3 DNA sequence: TGTGCCAGTAGTATTACCGGGACAGGGGTTGAAGGTTTCTTT.

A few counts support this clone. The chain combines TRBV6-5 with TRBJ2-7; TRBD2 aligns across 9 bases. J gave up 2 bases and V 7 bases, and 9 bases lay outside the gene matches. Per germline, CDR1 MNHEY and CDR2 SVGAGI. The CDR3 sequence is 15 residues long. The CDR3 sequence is CASNTDSGSAYEQYF. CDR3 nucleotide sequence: TGTGCCAGCAATACCGATAGCGGGAGCGCCTACGAGCAGTACTTC.

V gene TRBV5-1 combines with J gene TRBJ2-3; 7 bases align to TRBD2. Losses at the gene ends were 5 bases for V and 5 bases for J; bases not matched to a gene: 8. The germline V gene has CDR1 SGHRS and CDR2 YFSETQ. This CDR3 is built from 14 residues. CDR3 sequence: CASRGSGIEDTQYF. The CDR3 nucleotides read TGCGCCAGCAGAGGCAGCGGGATAGAAGATACGCAGTATTTT.

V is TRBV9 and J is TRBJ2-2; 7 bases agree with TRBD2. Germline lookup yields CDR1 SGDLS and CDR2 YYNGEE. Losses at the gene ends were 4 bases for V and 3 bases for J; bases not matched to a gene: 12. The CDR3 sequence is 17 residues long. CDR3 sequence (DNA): TGTGCCAGCAGCTCCCCCTCCGGGACTATTTACACCGGGGAGCTGTTTTTT. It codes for CASSSPSGTIYTGELFF.

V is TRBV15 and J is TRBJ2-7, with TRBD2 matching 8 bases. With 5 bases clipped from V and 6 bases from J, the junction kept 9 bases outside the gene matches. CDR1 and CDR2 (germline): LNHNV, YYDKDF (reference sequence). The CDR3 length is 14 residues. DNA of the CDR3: TGTGCCACCAGCCAGGAAAGGGGACTAGGCGAGCAGTACTTC. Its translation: CATSQERGLGEQYF.

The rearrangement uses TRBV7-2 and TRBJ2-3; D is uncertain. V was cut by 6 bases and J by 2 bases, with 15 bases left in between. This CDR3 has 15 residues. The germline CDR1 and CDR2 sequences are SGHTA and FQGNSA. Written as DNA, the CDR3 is TGTGCCAGCAGATTGTCCGGCGAGGTCACAGATACGCAGTATTTT. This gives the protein CASRLSGEVTDTQYF.

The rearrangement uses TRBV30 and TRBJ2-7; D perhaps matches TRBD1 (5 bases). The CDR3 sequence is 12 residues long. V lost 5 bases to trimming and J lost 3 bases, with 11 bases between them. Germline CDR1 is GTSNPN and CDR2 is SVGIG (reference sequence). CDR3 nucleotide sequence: TGTGCCTGGGGACCCCAGGGCTACGAGCAGTACTTC. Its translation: CAWGPQGYEQYF.